The present TCR beta chain was sequenced within a study of cytomegalovirus exposure and HLA in healthy donors. Regarding the study as a whole: A few of the chains that were CMV-associated were confirmed in vitro to be specific for CMV antigens.

As for this clone: Antigen unknown.

Data came from immunoSEQ multiplex PCR; TCRdb stores just in-frame clones and leaves some out. The data hold fewer than 200,000 clones, with 85% observed a single time. Germline V gene lookup returns CDR1 MNHNS and CDR2 SASEGT. This CDR3 is built from 12 residues. The V end lost 6 bases, the J end lost 6 bases, and 9 bases lay between the germline ends. Sequenced: PBMCs. The receptor was isolated from a man aged 18 to 30 in good health and CMV-seropositive. The rearrangement joins TRBV6-1 to TRBJ1-5, with D possibly TRBD1 on 6 matching bases. The CDR3 region has the DNA TGTGCCAGCAGGTCAGGGGTTCAGCCCCAGCATTTT. Its protein product is CASRSGVQPQHF.